The clone carrying this TCR beta chain was recorded at least ten times. Its antigen is currently unknown. V lost 0 bases and J lost 2, with 12 bases in between. The CDR3 is 16 amino acids. Germline CDR1 and CDR2: SGHNT and YYREEE (reference sequence). The entry originates in a study of early T cells in non-severe SARS-CoV-2 infection. Attachment of unique molecular identifiers to individual cDNA molecules was performed. TCRdb reprocessed the 5' RACE reads with MiXCR, giving one entry per CDR3 protein. The profile shows fewer than 130,000 distinct CDR3 sequences, around 12% of them singletons. General observations from the study: Anti-spike CD8 responses were favored by VDJdb matching, which missed private and CD4 specificities.

The clonotype comes from an adult who was a healthcare worker with PCR-confirmed SARS-CoV-2 infection or an uninfected control (not recorded which). The rearrangement joins TRBV5-4 to TRBJ2-1; D call uncertain. The input for sequencing was whole blood, taken at baseline. CDR3: CASSLEGGLPYNEQFF. The CDR3 nucleotides are TGTGCCAGCAGCTTGGAGGGCGGATTGCCCTACAATGAGCAGTTCTTC.